This is a list of T cell receptor beta chains from one sample in a study of CXCR3-negative and CXCR3-positive naive CD8 T cells. TCRdb processed the 5' RACE reads again and assigns one entry to each CDR3 protein, with no DNA. The table counts over 55,000 distinct CDR3 sequences; about 25% lies in the top ten. The sequenced material came from memory CD8+ T cells from blood. The receptors derive from a human donor in good health. Some clones in this sample may be carry-over from other donors' samples. CDR3s include the opening cysteine and the closing phenylalanine or tryptophan.

j_gene,v_gene,CDR3aa
TRBJ2-1,TRBV20-1,CSASRPPLYSGRGNEQFF
TRBJ2-3,TRBV7-9,CASSLNAAGASDTQYF
TRBJ2-1,TRBV28,CASSPSFDNEQFF
TRBJ2-1,TRBV3-1,CASSQGVGQRDNEQFF
TRBJ2-7,TRBV4-3,CASSQGRQGVSYEQYF
TRBJ2-1,TRBV6-5,CASSPTSGTSYNEQFF
TRBJ2-7,TRBV29-1,CSARGPFGEQYF
TRBJ2-7,TRBV5-1,CASSAGTQGAYYEQYF
TRBJ2-1,TRBV4-1,CASSQTGASSYNEQFF
TRBJ1-5,TRBV12-3/TRBV12-4,CASSPLGLNQPQHF
TRBJ1-1,TRBV4-1,CASSQVGDTEAFF
TRBJ2-3,TRBV6-4,CASSDSGGSADTQYF
TRBJ2-3,TRBV6-4,CASSESPPGFGTDTQYF
TRBJ2-3,TRBV27,CASSRGNSGGTDTQYF
TRBJ2-1,TRBV3-1,CASSYSLAGDRYNEQFF
TRBJ2-1,TRBV20-1,CSARFGGNEQFF
TRBJ2-1,TRBV23-1,CASSLAPGEQATNNEQFF
TRBJ2-1,TRBV7-9,CASSSPDGNEQFF
TRBJ1-4,TRBV29-1,CSVEDGGVGEKLFF
TRBJ2-7,TRBV14,CASSPRPTGISYEQYF
TRBJ2-5,TRBV6-5,CASSCDYSQETQYF
TRBJ2-4,TRBV7-2,CASSQGPNFLAKNIQYF
TRBJ2-7,TRBV7-9,CASSLSGQSYEQYF
TRBJ2-7,TRBV4-2,CASRPGSGGYEQYF
TRBJ1-1,TRBV29-1,CSADGGWDTEAFF
TRBJ2-2,TRBV7-3,CASSLLGEATGELFF
TRBJ2-2,TRBV30,CAWSGWNTGELFF
TRBJ2-6,TRBV5-1,CASSLNPRAGTGSSGANVLTF
TRBJ2-7,TRBV5-1,CASSLSGDSPYF
TRBJ2-1,TRBV7-6,CASSLASGGYEQFF
TRBJ2-7,TRBV7-9,CASSSVATLYEQYF
TRBJ2-1,TRBV9,CASSVGGFSYNEQFF
TRBJ2-1,TRBV28,CASSLVLGRSEQFF
TRBJ2-7,TRBV12-3/TRBV12-4,CASSPGRSYEQYF
TRBJ1-1,TRBV2,CASKRHGYEGLGTEAFF
TRBJ2-3,TRBV2,CASSPFASVDTQYF
TRBJ2-5,TRBV15,CATSSPRVGETQYF
TRBJ2-1,TRBV27,CASSSGVVYEQFF
TRBJ1-2,TRBV29-1,CSVEDRVGGYTF
TRBJ1-1,TRBV27,CASSLTGTVETFF
TRBJ1-2,TRBV4-3,CASSQENIIGTSPVDGYTF
TRBJ2-3,TRBV7-3,CASSFQGADTQYF
TRBJ1-2,TRBV7-9,CASTLEEDYGYTF
TRBJ1-1,TRBV4-2,CASSQTPGTVQAEAFF
TRBJ1-1,TRBV20-1,CSAPPEPDMNTEAFF
TRBJ2-7,TRBV28,CASRGDSYEQYF
TRBJ2-1,TRBV7-3,CASSSGLAGLGGEQFF
TRBJ2-1,TRBV27,CASSLGQNNEQFF
TRBJ2-1,TRBV19,CASSFSGGDYNEQFF
TRBJ2-3,TRBV29-1,CSVPPDVDRDTQYF
TRBJ2-1,TRBV29-1,CSGWVHRGRPLDEQFF